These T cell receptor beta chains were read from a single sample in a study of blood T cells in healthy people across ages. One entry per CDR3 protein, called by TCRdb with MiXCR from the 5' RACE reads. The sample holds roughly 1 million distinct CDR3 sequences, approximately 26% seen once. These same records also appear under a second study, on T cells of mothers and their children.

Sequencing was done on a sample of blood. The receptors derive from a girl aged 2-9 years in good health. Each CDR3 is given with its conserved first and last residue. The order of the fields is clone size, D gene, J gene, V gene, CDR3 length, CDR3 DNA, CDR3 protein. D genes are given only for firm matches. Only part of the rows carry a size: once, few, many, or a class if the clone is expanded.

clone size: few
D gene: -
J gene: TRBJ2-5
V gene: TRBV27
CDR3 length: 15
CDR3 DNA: TGTGCCACCCAAGACGCAGCGTTGGGGCAGGAGACCCAGTACTTC
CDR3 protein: CATQDAALGQETQYF

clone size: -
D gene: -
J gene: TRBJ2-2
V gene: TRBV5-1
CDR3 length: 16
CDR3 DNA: TGCGCCAGCAGCAAACCCCGGGACACCCACACCGGGGAGCTGTTTTTT
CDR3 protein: CASSKPRDTHTGELFF

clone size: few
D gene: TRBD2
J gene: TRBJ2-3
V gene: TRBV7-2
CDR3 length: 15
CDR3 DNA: TGTGCCAGCAGCTTCTCGGGAGGGGGCACAGATACGCAGTATTTT
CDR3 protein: CASSFSGGGTDTQYF

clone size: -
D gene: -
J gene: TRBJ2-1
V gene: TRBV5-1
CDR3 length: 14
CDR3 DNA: TGCGCCAGCAGCTCCTCCACGGGACTCAATGAGCAGTTCTTC
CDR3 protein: CASSSSTGLNEQFF

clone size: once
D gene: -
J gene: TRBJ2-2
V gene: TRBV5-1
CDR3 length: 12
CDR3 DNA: TGCACCAGCATGTTTACCACCGGGGAGCTGTTTTTT
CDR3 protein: CTSMFTTGELFF

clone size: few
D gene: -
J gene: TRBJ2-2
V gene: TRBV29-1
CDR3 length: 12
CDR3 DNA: TGCAGCGTTCTTAGGTACACCGGGGAGCTGTTTTTT
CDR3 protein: CSVLRYTGELFF

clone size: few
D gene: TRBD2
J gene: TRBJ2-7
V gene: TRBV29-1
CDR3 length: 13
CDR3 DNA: TGCAGCGTCCTGATGGGAGGGTTACACGAGCAGTACTTC
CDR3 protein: CSVLMGGLHEQYF

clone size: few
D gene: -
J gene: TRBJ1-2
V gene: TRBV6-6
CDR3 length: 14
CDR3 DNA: TGTGCCAGCAGTTACGGTCAGTCGGCCTATGGCTACACCTTC
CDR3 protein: CASSYGQSAYGYTF

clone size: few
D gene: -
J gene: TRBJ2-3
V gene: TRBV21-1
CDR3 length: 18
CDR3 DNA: TGTGCCAGCAGCAACCTGCAATGCAGCGGGGGGCACACAGATACGCAGTATTTT
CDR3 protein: CASSNLQCSGGHTDTQYF

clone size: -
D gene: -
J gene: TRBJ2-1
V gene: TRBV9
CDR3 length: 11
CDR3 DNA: TGTGCCTCACATGGGCACAATGAGCAGTTCTTC
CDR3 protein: CASHGHNEQFF

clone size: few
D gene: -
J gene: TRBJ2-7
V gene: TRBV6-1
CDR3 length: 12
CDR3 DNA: TGTGCCAGCCCCGCGTCATCCTACGAGCAGTACTTC
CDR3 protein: CASPASSYEQYF

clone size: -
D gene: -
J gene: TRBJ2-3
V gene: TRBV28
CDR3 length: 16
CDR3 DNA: TGTGCCAGCAGTTACCTAACGGGAGTGGGCACAGATACGCAGTATTTT
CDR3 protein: CASSYLTGVGTDTQYF

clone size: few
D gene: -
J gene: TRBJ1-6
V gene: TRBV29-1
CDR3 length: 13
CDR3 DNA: TGCAGCGTTGCGAGCTCCTATAATTCACCCCTCCACTTT
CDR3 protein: CSVASSYNSPLHF

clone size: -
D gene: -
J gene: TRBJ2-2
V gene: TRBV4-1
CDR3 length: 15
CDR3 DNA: TGCGCCAGCAGACTGACAGACGTAAACACCGGGGAGCTGTTTTTT
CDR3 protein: CASRLTDVNTGELFF

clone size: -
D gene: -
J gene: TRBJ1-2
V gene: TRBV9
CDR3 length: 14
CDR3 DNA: TGTGCCAGCAGCGTAGGATGGGGGGAGTCTGGCTACACCTTC
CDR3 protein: CASSVGWGESGYTF